This T cell receptor (beta chain) came from a study of blood T cell repertoires in COVID-19. Sequenced by immunoSEQ multiplex PCR; TCRdb stores in-frame clones only, minus some. The data show 200,000 or so clones, roughly 90% seen once. Sequenced input: peripheral blood. This sequence was found in an older woman with acute or convalescent COVID-19.

CDR3 DNA: TGTGCCAGCAGTGATCGGAGTCGGGGTAATGAGCAGTTCTTC. Translated: CASSDRSRGNEQFF. The chain uses TRBV25-1 and TRBJ2-1; TRBD2 might be the D (5 bases). Germline V gives CDR1 MGHDK, CDR2 SYGVNS. Between the trimmed V and J ends, which lost 3 bases and 7 bases, there was a span of 13 bases. This CDR3 is built from 14 residues.